The T cell receptor beta chain under discussion was sequenced for a study of blood T cell repertoires in COVID-19. Study summary: Whether acute or convalescent, the COVID-19 samples came from the United States, Italy and Spain. T cells, B-cell-depleted T cells, or PBMCs supplied cDNA or gDNA.

As originally analysed: Amplifying reference gene primers gave estimates of nucleated cell counts. Sequenced by immunoSEQ multiplex PCR; TCRdb stores in-frame clones only, minus some. The V and J calls and clone size come from that table; D and trimming were worked out from the DNA. This table has tens of thousands of clones, 73% appearing once. Deletions cut 2 bases from V and 8 bases from J, with 22 bases between. Germline V gene sequence: CDR1 SGDLS, CDR2 YYNGEE. There are 17 residues in the CDR3. The chain couples TRBV9 to TRBJ1-4; the D gene is possibly TRBD1 (6 bases). This sequence was found in a woman in her 70s with acute or convalescent COVID-19. The sequenced sample was peripheral blood. This CDR3 is CASSVHPGKQGNEKLFF. The CDR3 bases are TGTGCCAGCAGCGTCCACCCTGGGAAGCAGGGGAACGAAAAACTGTTTTTT.